The sequence of this TCR beta chain was determined in a study of CXCR3-negative and CXCR3-positive naive CD8 T cells. Study-wide findings and caveats: CXCR3-negative naive cells had less hydrophobic TRB CDR3s than did CXCR3-positive naive cells. Whereas memory cells differed, naive CXCR3-negative and CXCR3-positive cells shared similar TRBV-TRBJ usage. Diversity proved comparably high across both naive subsets and much lower in memory CD8+ cells.

As to this clonotype: Its antigen is as yet unknown.

Germline CDR1 is SQVTM and CDR2 is ANQGSEA. The CDR3 totals 15 residues. All TRB cDNA libraries came from 5' RACE performed with UMI labels. TCRdb re-called the 5' RACE reads, yielding one record per CDR3 amino acid sequence without DNA. In all, the sample yields thousands of distinct CDR3 sequences. Using triplicate sorts, 300,000 cells were collected each time from every CD8+ T cell subset. The source is a human donor in good health. Some clones in this sample may be carry-over from other donors' samples. Sequencing was carried out using naive CXCR3- CD8+ T cells from blood. Subset described: CD45RO-CCR7+CD27+CD95- naive CD8+ T cells lacking CXCR3 (TNR3-). The chain carries TRBV29-1 and TRBJ1-2; TCRdb proposes TRBD1, but this gene call is untestable without DNA. The CDR3 protein is CSVEDPYAGGDGYTF. Full variable domain (remainder filled in from reference TRBV29-1 and TRBJ1-2): SAVISQKPSRDICQRGTSLTIQCQVDSQVTMMFWYRQQPGQSLTLIATANQGSEATYESGFVIDKFPISRPNLTFSTLTVSNMSPEDSSIYLCSVEDPYAGGDGYTFGSGTRLTVV.